What follows are 24 T cell receptor beta chains derived from one specimen sequenced in a study of identical twins. TCRdb processed the 5' RACE reads anew with MiXCR; each CDR3 protein has one entry. The table includes 200,000 to 250,000 distinct CDR3 sequences, 5.5% to 7% detected once. The same sample was also used in a study of yellow fever vaccine responses in identical twins.

Specimen: memory (CD45RO+) T cells sorted from blood. The receptors here all came from a young woman in good health.

This chain uses TRBV11-3 with TRBJ2-3; 12 bases align to TRBD2. The germline CDR1 and CDR2 sequences are SGHNT and YENEEA. CDR3 size: 17 residues. V shed 5 bases, J shed 4 bases, and the junction held 10 bases outside the gene matches. The CDR3 loop reads CASSPLGLAGRSDTQYF. CDR3 in DNA: TGTGCCAGCAGCCCACTCGGACTAGCGGGAAGGTCAGATACGCAGTATTTT.

The table lists this clonotype with a few counts. The V gene is TRBV5-1, the J gene TRBJ2-6; 9 nucleotides match TRBD1. V lost 8 bases to trimming and J lost 0 bases; unmatched junction nucleotides: 6. The CDR3 covers 16 residues. CDR1 SGHRS and CDR2 YFSETQ come from the germline V gene. The CDR3: CASGGQGGSGANVLTF. The CDR3, as DNA: TGCGCCAGTGGGGGACAGGGAGGCTCTGGGGCCAACGTCCTGACTTTC.

This clonotype appeared a few times. The CDR3 DNA sequence: TGCACCAGCAGCTCTAAAGGACTTGAAGCTTTCTTT. This encodes CTSSSKGLEAFF. The chain links TRBV1 to TRBJ1-1. TRBV1 is marked as a pseudogene. This CDR3 comprises 12 residues.

This clonotype appeared many times. CDR3 in DNA: TGTGCCATCAGTGGGCCAACCCATGGCTACACCTTC. Amino acid sequence: CAISGPTHGYTF. The rearrangement joins TRBV10-3 to TRBJ1-2; D remains ambiguous. This CDR3 has 12 amino acids. Between the trimmed V and J ends, which lost 4 bases and 6 bases, there was a span of 9 bases. The germline gives CDR1 ENHRY, CDR2 SYGVKD.

The V gene is TRBV25-1, the J gene TRBJ2-2; D unclear. Germline-derived CDR1 and CDR2 are MGHDK and SYGVNS. The V end was cut by 5 bases, the J end by 4 bases, with 11 bases between. The CDR3 sequence is 14 residues long. CDR3 sequence (DNA): TGTGCCAGCAGTCCCCCATCCCCCACCGGGGAGCTGTTTTTT. It specifies CASSPPSPTGELFF.

The chain recombines TRBV20-1 with TRBJ1-1; D not resolved. The CDR3 spans 11 residues. Germline V CDR1 and CDR2: DFQATT, SNEGSKA (reference sequence). Trimming left V 5 bases short and J 4 bases short, with 8 bases between. DNA for the CDR3: TGCAGTGCTCTGGGGAGCACTGAAGCTTTCTTT. Its protein product is CSALGSTEAFF.

This clonotype turned up a few times. This chain links TRBV6-1 with TRBJ2-2, with D tentatively TRBD1 or TRBD2 (5 bases each). The germline V gene encodes CDR1 MNHNS and CDR2 SASEGT. This CDR3 contains 17 residues. With 6 bases removed from V and 4 bases from J, the gap between germline ends came to 21 bases. The CDR3 DNA reads TGTGCCAGCAGCCCGGGACGTGGGGGATCGAGCACCGGGGAGCTGTTTTTT. Amino acid sequence: CASSPGRGGSSTGELFF.

There are a few counts of this clonotype. The rearrangement joins TRBV25-1 to TRBJ2-1; a weak D match, TRBD2 (5 bases). Germline-derived CDR1 and CDR2 are MGHDK and SYGVNS. V was shortened by 4 bases and J by 3 bases, with 13 bases between the two germline ends. The CDR3 spans 15 residues. Written as DNA, the CDR3 is TGTGCCAGCAGTGTGGGAGCGGTGCTCTACAATGAGCAGTTCTTC. Amino acid sequence: CASSVGAVLYNEQFF. Full variable domain (missing parts from reference TRBV25-1 and TRBJ2-1): EADIYQTPRYLVIGTGKKITLECSQTMGHDKMYWYQQDPGMELHLIHYSYGVNSTEKGDLSSESTVSRIRTEHFPLTLESARPSHTSQYLCASSVGAVLYNEQFFGPGTRLTVL.

This chain connects TRBV19 to TRBJ1-5, with D possibly being TRBD1 (5 bases). The V end was cut by 7 bases, the J end by 10 bases, with 26 bases between. The CDR3 extends over 16 amino acids. The germline gives CDR1 LNHDA, CDR2 SQIVND (reference sequence). The CDR3 spells CASTLRRQIPSVPQHF. As DNA, the CDR3 is TGTGCCAGTACTCTCCGACGACAGATCCCTAGCGTACCCCAGCATTTT.

The J gene is TRBJ2-5, the V gene TRBV18; D perhaps matches TRBD2 (5 bases). Per germline, CDR1 KGHSH and CDR2 LQKENI. This CDR3 is built from 14 residues. V lost 0 bases, J lost 5 bases, and 10 bases lay in between. CDR3 sequence: CASSPPSGEETQYF. CDR3 sequence (DNA): TGTGCCAGCTCACCACCCTCCGGGGAGGAGACCCAGTACTTC.

This clonotype was counted at least ten times. The rearrangement joins TRBV9 to TRBJ2-7; D is possibly TRBD1 or TRBD2 (5 bases each). Per germline, CDR1 SGDLS and CDR2 YYNGEE. The CDR3 covers 16 residues. The germline V and J ends were trimmed by 0 bases and 3 bases, with 16 bases remaining between them. Here the CDR3 DNA reads TGTGCCAGCAGCGTAGGACCGGGGCCTGGCCTCTACGAGCAGTACTTC. Protein: CASSVGPGPGLYEQYF.

Only a few counts were recorded for this clonotype. A read error may account for a junction end that differs from germline. The J gene is TRBJ2-3, the V gene TRBV5-1; no clear D gene. The germline CDR1 and CDR2 sequences are SGHRS and YFSETQ. The CDR3 covers 15 residues. The DNA of the CDR3 is TGCGCCAGCAGCCTACCCAAAAGTAGCACAGATATGCAGTATTTT. Amino acids: CASSLPKSSTDMQYF.

This rearrangement joins TRBV6-5 to TRBJ1-5; D unclear. Germline V gene lookup returns CDR1 MNHEY and CDR2 SVGAGI. With 0 bases removed from V and 2 bases from J, the gap between germline ends came to 11 bases. The CDR3 loop spans 16 amino acids. CDR3 sequence: CASSYSSFGGNQPQHF. The CDR3 DNA sequence: TGTGCCAGCAGTTACTCTTCCTTCGGGGGCAATCAGCCCCAGCATTTT.

This clonotype occurred once. The genes are TRBV5-3 and TRBJ2-3; D gene unclear. TRBV5-3 is classed as an ORF, of uncertain function. This CDR3 region has 16 residues. V lost 8 bases to trimming and J lost 2 bases, with 21 bases between them. DNA of the CDR3: TGTGCCAGCGGCCACGAGCTCCACTGGTACACAGATACGCAGTATTTT. Translating gives CASGHELHWYTDTQYF.

This clonotype has only a few counts. The rearrangement joins TRBV20-1 to TRBJ2-1; tentatively, D is TRBD2 (6 bases). Between the trimmed V and J ends, which lost 0 bases and 4 bases, there was a span of 13 bases. This CDR3 spans 15 amino acids. Germline V gene sequence: CDR1 DFQATT, CDR2 SNEGSKA (reference sequence). The CDR3: CSARDGGLPYNEQFF. The CDR3 DNA reads TGCAGTGCTAGAGATGGGGGACTCCCGTACAATGAGCAGTTCTTC.

The CDR3 coding sequence is TGTACCTTCAGTTTAGGACTAGCGGGGGGTAGTATGTACAATGAGCAGTTCTTC. It is translated as CTFSLGLAGGSMYNEQFF. The chain links TRBV3-1 to TRBJ2-1; TRBD2 aligns across 14 bases. Germline values: CDR1 LGHDT, CDR2 YNNKEL (reference sequence). This CDR3 comprises 18 residues.

This clonotype was recorded at least ten times. This chain joins TRBV5-1 and TRBJ1-1, with D possibly being TRBD1 (6 bases). The CDR3 runs to 13 residues. Trimming left V 9 bases short and J 1 base short, with 13 bases between. Germline V lookup: CDR1 SGHRS, CDR2 YFSETQ. CDR3 bases: TGCGCCACCAGACAGGACTCGAACACTGAAGCTTTCTTT. Translating gives CATRQDSNTEAFF.

This rearrangement joins TRBV12-3 or TRBV12-4 to TRBJ2-1, with TRBD2 matching over 9 bases. Trimming removed 2 bases from V and 5 bases from J; junction bases left unmatched: 4. This CDR3 has 15 amino acids. The CDR3 DNA reads TGTGCCAGCAGTTTAAGACTAGCGGAGAACAATGAGCAGTTCTTC. Its protein is CASSLRLAENNEQFF.

The chain employs TRBV20-1 and TRBJ1-1; the D is unclear. This CDR3 spans 12 amino acids. The V gene lost 2 bases and the J gene lost 7 bases, with 11 bases spanning the gap. Germline CDR1 DFQATT, CDR2 SNEGSKA (reference sequence). Here the CDR3 reads CSARLPGSEAFF. CDR3 DNA sequence: TGCAGTGCTAGACTCCCGGGGAGTGAAGCTTTCTTT.

This clonotype came up many times. The chain combines TRBV7-3 with TRBJ2-7; a possible D gene is TRBD2 (5 bases). The germline V gene has CDR1 SGHTA and CDR2 FQGTGA. The CDR3 is made up of 17 amino acids. V was shortened by 1 base and J by 5 bases, with 21 bases between the two germline ends. CDR3 in amino acids: CASSLKGTEDRRNEQYF. CDR3 in DNA: TGTGCCAGCAGCTTAAAGGGCACGGAGGACCGGAGGAACGAGCAGTACTTC.

This clonotype was detected many times. The rearrangement uses TRBV12-3 or TRBV12-4 and TRBJ1-5; the D is unclear. Trimming removed 4 bases from V and 10 bases from J, with 8 bases in between. CDR3 length equals 11 residues. The CDR3 DNA follows: TGTGCCAGCAGTTCAGGCCGACCCCAGCATTTT. Its translation: CASSSGRPQHF.

The V call is TRBV20-1, the J call TRBJ1-4, with unresolved D. CDR1 is DFQATT, CDR2 SNEGSKA, per germline (reference sequence). The V end lost 6 bases, the J end lost 6 bases, and 8 bases lay between the germline ends. CDR3 length: 11 amino acids. CDR3 sequence: CSAEKDEKLFF. The CDR3, as DNA: TGCAGTGCCGAAAAAGATGAAAAACTGTTTTTT.

This clonotype was picked up a small number of times. The chain's CDR3 is CASSQGTSGRNTDTQYF. CDR3 in DNA: TGCGCCAGCAGCCAAGGCACTAGCGGGAGAAACACAGATACGCAGTATTTT. The chain carries TRBV4-1 and TRBJ2-3; 11 positions agree with TRBD2. Unmatched junction bases numbered 5, after V lost 1 base and J lost 2 bases. The germline CDR1 and CDR2 sequences are MGHRA and YSYEKL. This CDR3 is built from 17 residues.

The chain links TRBV20-1 to TRBJ2-1, with 7 bases fitting TRBD1. This CDR3 is built from 13 residues. V trimming: 6 bases; J trimming: 2 bases; junction bases outside the gene matches: 4. Germline values: CDR1 DFQATT, CDR2 SNEGSKA (reference sequence). The CDR3 nucleotides are TGCAGTGCGAGGGGGCGGCCCTACAATGAGCAGTTCTTC. The encoded protein is CSARGRPYNEQFF.